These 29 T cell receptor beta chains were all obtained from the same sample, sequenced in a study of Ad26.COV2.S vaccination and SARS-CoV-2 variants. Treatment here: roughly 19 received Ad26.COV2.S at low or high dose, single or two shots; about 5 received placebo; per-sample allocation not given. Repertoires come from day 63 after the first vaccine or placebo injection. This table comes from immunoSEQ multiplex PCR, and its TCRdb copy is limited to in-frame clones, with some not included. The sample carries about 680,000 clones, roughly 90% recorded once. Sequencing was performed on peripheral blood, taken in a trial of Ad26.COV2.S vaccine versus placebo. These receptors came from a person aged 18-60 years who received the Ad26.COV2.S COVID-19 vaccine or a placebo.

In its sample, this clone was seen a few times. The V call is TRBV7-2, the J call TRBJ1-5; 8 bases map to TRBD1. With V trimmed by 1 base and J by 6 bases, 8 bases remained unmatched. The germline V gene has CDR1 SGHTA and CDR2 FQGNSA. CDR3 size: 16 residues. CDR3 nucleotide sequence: TGTGCCAGCAGCTTAGGAGGGCAGGGGGCAAGTCAGCCCCAGCATTTT. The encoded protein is CASSLGGQGASQPQHF. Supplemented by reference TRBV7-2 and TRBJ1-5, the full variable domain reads GAGVSQSPSNKVTEKGKDVELRCDPISGHTALYWYRQSLGQGLEFLIYFQGNSAPDKSGLPSDRFSAERTGGSVSTLTIQRTQQEDSAVYLCASSLGGQGASQPQHFGDGTRLSIL.

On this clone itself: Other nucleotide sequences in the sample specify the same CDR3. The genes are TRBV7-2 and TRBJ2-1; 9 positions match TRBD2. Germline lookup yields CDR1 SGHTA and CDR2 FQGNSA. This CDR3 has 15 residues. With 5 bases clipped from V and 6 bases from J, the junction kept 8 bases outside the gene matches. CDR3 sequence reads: CASSPRSGSGNEQFF. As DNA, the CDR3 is TGTGCCAGCAGCCCCCGTAGCGGGAGCGGCAATGAGCAGTTCTTC. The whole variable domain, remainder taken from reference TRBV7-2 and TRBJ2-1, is GAGVSQSPSNKVTEKGKDVELRCDPISGHTALYWYRQSLGQGLEFLIYFQGNSAPDKSGLPSDRFSAERTGGSVSTLTIQRTQQEDSAVYLCASSPRSGSGNEQFFGPGTRLTVL.

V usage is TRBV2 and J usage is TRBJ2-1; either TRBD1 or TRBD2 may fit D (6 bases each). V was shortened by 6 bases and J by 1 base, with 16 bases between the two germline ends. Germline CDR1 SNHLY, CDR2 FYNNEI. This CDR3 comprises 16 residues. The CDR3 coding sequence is TGTGCCAGCAGCTCTGGAGGGGGGATTTCCTACAATGAGCAGTTCTTC. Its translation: CASSSGGGISYNEQFF.

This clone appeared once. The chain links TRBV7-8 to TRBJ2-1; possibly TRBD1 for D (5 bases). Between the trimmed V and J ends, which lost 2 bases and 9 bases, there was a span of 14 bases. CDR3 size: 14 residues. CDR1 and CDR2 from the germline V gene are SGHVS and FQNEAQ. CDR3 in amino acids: CASSLLSGLAEQFF. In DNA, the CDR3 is TGTGCCAGCAGCTTACTTTCAGGGTTGGCTGAGCAGTTCTTC.

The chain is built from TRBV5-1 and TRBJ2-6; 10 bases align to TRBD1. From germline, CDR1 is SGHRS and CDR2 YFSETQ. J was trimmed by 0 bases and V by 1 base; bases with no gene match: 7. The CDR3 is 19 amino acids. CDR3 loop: CASSLPSGQGTSGANVLTF. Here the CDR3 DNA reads TGCGCCAGCAGCTTGCCCTCGGGACAGGGGACCTCTGGGGCCAACGTCCTGACTTTC.

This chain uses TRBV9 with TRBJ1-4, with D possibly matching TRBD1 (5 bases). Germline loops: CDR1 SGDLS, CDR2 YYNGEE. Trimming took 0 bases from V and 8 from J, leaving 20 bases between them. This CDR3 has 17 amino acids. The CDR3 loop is CASSVDQGRTLGEKLFF. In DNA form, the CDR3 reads TGTGCCAGCAGCGTAGACCAGGGTCGGACACTGGGGGAAAAACTGTTTTTT.

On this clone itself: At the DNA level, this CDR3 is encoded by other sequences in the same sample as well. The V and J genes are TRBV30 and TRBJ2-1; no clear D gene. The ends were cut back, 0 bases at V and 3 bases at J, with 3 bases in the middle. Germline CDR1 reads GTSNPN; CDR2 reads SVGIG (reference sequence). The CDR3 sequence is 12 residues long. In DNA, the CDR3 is TGTGCCTGGAGTGTTGGCTACAATGAGCAGTTCTTC. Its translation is CAWSVGYNEQFF.

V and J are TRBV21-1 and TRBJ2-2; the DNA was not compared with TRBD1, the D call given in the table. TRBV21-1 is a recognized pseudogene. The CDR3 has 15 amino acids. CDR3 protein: CASSKGTENTGELFF. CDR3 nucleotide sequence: TGTGCCAGCAGCAAAGGGACAGAAAACACCGGGGAGCTGTTTTTT.

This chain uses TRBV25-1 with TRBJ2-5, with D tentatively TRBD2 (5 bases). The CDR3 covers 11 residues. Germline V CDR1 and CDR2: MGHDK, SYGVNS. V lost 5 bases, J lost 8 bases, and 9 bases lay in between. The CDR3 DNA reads TGTGCCAGCAGTACGGGGAATACCCAGTACTTC. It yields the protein CASSTGNTQYF.

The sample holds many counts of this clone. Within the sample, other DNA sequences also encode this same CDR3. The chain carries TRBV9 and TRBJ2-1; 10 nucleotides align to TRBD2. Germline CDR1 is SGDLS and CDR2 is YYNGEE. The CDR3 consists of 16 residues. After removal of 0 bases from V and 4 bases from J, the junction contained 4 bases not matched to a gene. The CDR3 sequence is CASSVAPAGGYNEQFF. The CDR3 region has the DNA TGTGCCAGCAGCGTAGCCCCAGCGGGAGGGTACAATGAGCAGTTCTTC.

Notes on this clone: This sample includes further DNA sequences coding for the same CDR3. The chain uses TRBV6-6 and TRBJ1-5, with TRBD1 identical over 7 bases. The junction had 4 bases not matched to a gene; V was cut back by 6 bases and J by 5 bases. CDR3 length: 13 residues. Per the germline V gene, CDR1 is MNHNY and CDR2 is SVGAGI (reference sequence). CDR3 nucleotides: TGTGCCAGCAGCCTTACAGGGGATCAGCCCCAGCATTTT. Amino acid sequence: CASSLTGDQPQHF.

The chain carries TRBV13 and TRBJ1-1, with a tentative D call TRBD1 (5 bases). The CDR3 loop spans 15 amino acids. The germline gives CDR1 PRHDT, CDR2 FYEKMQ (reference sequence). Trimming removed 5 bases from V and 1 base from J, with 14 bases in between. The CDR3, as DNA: TGTGCCAGCAGCCCACCGGGACGGAGGAACACTGAAGCTTTCTTT. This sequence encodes CASSPPGRRNTEAFF.

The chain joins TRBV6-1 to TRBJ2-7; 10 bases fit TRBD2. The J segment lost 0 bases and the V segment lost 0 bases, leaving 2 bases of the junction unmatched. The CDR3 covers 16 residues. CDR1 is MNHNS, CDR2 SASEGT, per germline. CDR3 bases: TGTGCCAGCAGTGAAGCAACTAGCGGGAACTCCTACGAGCAGTACTTC. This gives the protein CASSEATSGNSYEQYF.

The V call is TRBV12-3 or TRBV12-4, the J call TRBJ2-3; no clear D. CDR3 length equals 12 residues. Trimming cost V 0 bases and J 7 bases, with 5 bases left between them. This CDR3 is CASSLAENTQYF. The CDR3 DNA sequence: TGTGCCAGCAGTTTAGCGGAGAATACGCAGTATTTT.

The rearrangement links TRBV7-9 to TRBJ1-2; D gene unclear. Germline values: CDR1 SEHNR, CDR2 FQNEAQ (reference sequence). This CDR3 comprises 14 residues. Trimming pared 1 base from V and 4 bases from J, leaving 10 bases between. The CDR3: CASSLGVSSYGYTF. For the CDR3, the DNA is TGTGCCAGCAGCTTAGGCGTCAGTTCCTATGGCTACACCTTC. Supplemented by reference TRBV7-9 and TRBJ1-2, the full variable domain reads DTGVSQNPRHKITKRGQNVTFRCDPISEHNRLYWYRQTLGQGPEFLTYFQNEAQLEKSRLLSDRFSAERPKGSFSTLEIQRTEQGDSAMYLCASSLGVSSYGYTFGSGTRLTVV.

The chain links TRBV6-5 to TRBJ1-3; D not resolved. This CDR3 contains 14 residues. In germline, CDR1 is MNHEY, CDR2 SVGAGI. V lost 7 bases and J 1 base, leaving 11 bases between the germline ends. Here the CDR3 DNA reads TGTGCCAGCACCTCCCCGGGGTCTGGAAACACCATATATTTT. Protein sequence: CASTSPGSGNTIYF.

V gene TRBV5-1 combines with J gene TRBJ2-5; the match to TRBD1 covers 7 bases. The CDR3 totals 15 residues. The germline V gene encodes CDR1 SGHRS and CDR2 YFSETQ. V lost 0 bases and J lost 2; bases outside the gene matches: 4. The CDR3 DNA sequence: TGCGCCAGCAGCTTGGGGTGGACAGGTCAAGAGACCCAGTACTTC. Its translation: CASSLGWTGQETQYF.

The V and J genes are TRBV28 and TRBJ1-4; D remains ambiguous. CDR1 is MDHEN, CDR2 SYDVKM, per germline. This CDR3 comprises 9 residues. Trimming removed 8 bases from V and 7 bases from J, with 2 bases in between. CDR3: CASGEKLFF. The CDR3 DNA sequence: TGTGCCAGCGGTGAAAAACTGTTTTTT.

CDR3 bases: TGTGCCAGCAGCGTAGTGCCCGGGACAGGGATACCTTTTCCCACAGATACGCAGTATTTT. As protein: CASSVVPGTGIPFPTDTQYF. The chain couples TRBV9 to TRBJ2-3; 9 bases fit TRBD1. V lost 0 bases and J lost 2; bases outside the gene matches: 16. CDR3 size: 20 residues. CDR1 and CDR2 (germline): SGDLS, YYNGEE.

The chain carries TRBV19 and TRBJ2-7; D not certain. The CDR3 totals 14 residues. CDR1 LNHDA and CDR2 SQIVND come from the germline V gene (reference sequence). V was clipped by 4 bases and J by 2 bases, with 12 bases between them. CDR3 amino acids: CASSRETGPYEQYF. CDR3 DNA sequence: TGTGCCAGTAGTAGGGAAACGGGTCCCTACGAGCAGTACTTC.

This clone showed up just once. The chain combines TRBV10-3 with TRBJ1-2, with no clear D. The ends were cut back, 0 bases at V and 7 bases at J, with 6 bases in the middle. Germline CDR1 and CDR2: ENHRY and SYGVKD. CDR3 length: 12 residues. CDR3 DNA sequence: TGTGCCATCAGTGAGTCGATAGGTGGCTACACCTTC. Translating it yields CAISESIGGYTF.

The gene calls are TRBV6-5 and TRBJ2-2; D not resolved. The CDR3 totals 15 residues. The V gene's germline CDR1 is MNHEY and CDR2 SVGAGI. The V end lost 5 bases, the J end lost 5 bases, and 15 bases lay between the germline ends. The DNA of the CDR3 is TGTGCCAGCAGTCCAGGACCCGGACGGACCGGGGAGCTGTTTTTT. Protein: CASSPGPGRTGELFF.

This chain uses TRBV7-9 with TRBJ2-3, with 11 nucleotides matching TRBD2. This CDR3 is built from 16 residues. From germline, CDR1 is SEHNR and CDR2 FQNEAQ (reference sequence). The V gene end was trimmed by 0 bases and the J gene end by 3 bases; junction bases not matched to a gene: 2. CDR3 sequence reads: CASSLALAGGTDTQYF. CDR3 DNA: TGTGCCAGCAGCTTAGCGCTAGCGGGGGGTACAGATACGCAGTATTTT.

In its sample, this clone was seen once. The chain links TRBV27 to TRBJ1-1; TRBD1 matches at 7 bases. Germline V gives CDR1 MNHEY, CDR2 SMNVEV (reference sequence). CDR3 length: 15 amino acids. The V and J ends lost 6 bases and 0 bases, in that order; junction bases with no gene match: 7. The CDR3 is CASSSTGVMNTEAFF. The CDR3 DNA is TGTGCCAGCAGCTCAACAGGGGTGATGAACACTGAAGCTTTCTTT.

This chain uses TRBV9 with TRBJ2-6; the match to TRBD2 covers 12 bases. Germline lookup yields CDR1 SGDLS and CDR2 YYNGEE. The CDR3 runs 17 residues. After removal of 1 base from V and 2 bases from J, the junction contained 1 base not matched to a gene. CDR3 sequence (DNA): TGTGCCAGCAGCGTAACTAGCGGGGGGCCTGGGGCCAACGTCCTGACTTTC. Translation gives CASSVTSGGPGANVLTF.

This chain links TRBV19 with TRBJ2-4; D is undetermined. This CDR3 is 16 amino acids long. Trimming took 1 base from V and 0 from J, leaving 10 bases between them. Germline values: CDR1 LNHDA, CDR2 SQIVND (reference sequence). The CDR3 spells CASSIGGRRAKNIQYF. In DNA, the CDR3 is TGTGCCAGTAGTATAGGAGGCAGGCGAGCCAAAAACATTCAGTACTTC.

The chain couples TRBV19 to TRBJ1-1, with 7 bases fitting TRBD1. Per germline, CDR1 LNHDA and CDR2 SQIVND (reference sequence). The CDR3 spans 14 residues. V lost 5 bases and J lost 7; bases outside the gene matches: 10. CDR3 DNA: TGTGCCAGTAGTTTGACAGGGAGGTTAAGTGAAGCTTTCTTT. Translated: CASSLTGRLSEAFF.

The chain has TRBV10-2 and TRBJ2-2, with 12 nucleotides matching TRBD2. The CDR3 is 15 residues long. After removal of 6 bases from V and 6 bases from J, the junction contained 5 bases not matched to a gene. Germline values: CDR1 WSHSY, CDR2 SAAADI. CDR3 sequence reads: CASRGTSGRAGELFF. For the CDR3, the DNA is TGCGCCAGCAGAGGGACTAGCGGGCGAGCCGGGGAGCTGTTTTTT.

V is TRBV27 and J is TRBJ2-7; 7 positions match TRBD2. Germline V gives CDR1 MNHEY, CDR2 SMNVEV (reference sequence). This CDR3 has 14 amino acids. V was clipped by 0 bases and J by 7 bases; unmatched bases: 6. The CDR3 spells CASSLSGGSGEQYF. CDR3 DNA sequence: TGTGCCAGCAGTTTATCGGGGGGGTCTGGTGAGCAGTACTTC.